Following are 27 T cell receptor beta chains from one sample sequenced in a study of blood T cell repertoires in COVID-19. Repertoires were generated with immunoSEQ multiplex PCR, while TCRdb's copy carries only in-frame clones and drops some. The profile shows about 180,000 clones, roughly 75% of them singletons. Sequencing used peripheral blood. The source is a man between 70 and 80 years old with active or convalescent COVID-19.

V usage is TRBV6-5 and J usage is TRBJ1-5; D might be TRBD1 (6 bases). This CDR3 comprises 15 residues. V was cut by 6 bases and J by 1 base, with 13 bases left in between. Germline CDR1 is MNHEY and CDR2 is SVGAGI. The CDR3 loop reads CASRVDTGSNQPQHF. CDR3 sequence (DNA): TGTGCCAGCAGGGTGGACACAGGGAGCAATCAGCCCCAGCATTTT.

The chain recombines TRBV10-2 with TRBJ2-1; 9 bases fit TRBD2. The CDR3 spans 17 residues. Trimming removed 2 bases from V and 4 bases from J; junction bases left unmatched: 9. Germline CDR1 reads WSHSY; CDR2 reads SAAADI. DNA for the CDR3: TGCGCCAGCAGTGAGGAAGTTGGGACTAGCTATTACAATGAGCAGTTCTTC. This sequence encodes CASSEEVGTSYYNEQFF.

The CDR3, as DNA: TGTGCCAGCAGTTACTGGGACAGCACTGAAGCTTTCTTT. Its translation: CASSYWDSTEAFF. The rearrangement links TRBV6-5 to TRBJ1-1; TRBD1 agrees at 7 bases. The CDR3 length is 13 residues. V was clipped by 1 base and J by 4 bases; unmatched bases: 0. Germline CDR1 and CDR2: MNHEY and SVGAGI.

This clone was found a few times. The V call is TRBV7-2, the J call TRBJ2-1, with TRBD2 identical over 10 bases. The CDR3 loop spans 15 amino acids. Trimming at V came to 5 bases and at J to 6 bases, leaving 7 bases not matched to a gene. Germline V CDR1 and CDR2: SGHTA, FQGNSA. CDR3 nucleotides: TGTGCCAGCAGCCTGGGACTAGCGAAGTCCAATGAGCAGTTCTTC. The encoded protein is CASSLGLAKSNEQFF.

The chain employs TRBV5-4 and TRBJ2-5, with D perhaps TRBD2 (5 bases). CDR1 SGHNT and CDR2 YYREEE come from the germline V gene (reference sequence). Trimming left V 4 bases short and J 2 bases short, with 21 bases between. This CDR3 has 17 residues. DNA for the CDR3: TGTGCCAGCAGCCTCTTAGGGCTAGCACGGGGTCAAGAGACCCAGTACTTC. It encodes CASSLLGLARGQETQYF.

V and J are TRBV6-1 and TRBJ1-5; D possibly corresponds to TRBD1 (5 bases). CDR3 size: 15 residues. Germline CDR1 is MNHNS and CDR2 is SASEGT. With 2 bases removed from V and 1 base from J, the gap between germline ends came to 9 bases. The CDR3, as DNA: TGTGCCAGCAGTGAATCAGGGATCAGCAATCAGCCCCAGCATTTT. Its translation: CASSESGISNQPQHF.

The chain is built from TRBV18 and TRBJ1-6; D is perhaps TRBD1 (5 bases). Germline V CDR1 and CDR2: KGHSH, LQKENI. Trimming cost V 0 bases and J 7 bases, with 13 bases left between them. The CDR3 has 16 residues. The CDR3 sequence is CASSPPEGSWNSPLHF. As DNA, the CDR3 is TGTGCCAGCTCACCACCGGAGGGGAGTTGGAATTCACCCCTCCACTTT.

The chain uses TRBV12-3 or TRBV12-4 and TRBJ2-7; 7 bases align to TRBD1. J was trimmed by 6 bases and V by 5 bases; bases with no gene match: 7. The CDR3 loop spans 13 amino acids. CDR3 sequence reads: CASSPRGWIEQYF. DNA for the CDR3: TGTGCCAGCAGTCCCAGGGGGTGGATCGAGCAGTACTTC.

This chain connects TRBV4-1 to TRBJ2-2, with 8 bases lining up with TRBD1. V gave up 6 bases and J gave up 1 base; unmatched junction bases: 7. CDR1 and CDR2 from the germline V gene are MGHRA and YSYEKL. CDR3 length equals 16 residues. Here the CDR3 DNA reads TGCGCCAGCAGAGTCTTTACAGGGGGGAACACCGGGGAGCTGTTTTTT. The encoded protein is CASRVFTGGNTGELFF.

The CDR3 DNA reads as TGTGCCAGCAGCTTAGGAGGCAGGGGGCTTGAAGCTTTCTTT. This codes for CASSLGGRGLEAFF. The chain joins TRBV7-8 to TRBJ1-1; 8 positions agree with TRBD1. Trimming took 1 base from V and 7 from J; bases not matched to a gene: 5. This CDR3 comprises 14 residues. CDR1 is SGHVS, CDR2 FQNEAQ, per germline.

This sequence joins TRBV10-2 and TRBJ2-1; possible D gene TRBD2, 5 bases. V lost 4 bases to trimming and J lost 8 bases, with 15 bases between them. The CDR3 spans 14 residues. Germline loops: CDR1 WSHSY, CDR2 SAAADI. Written as DNA, the CDR3 is TGCGCCAGCAGTGTAATGACTATCTTAGATGAGCAGTTCTTC. Translated, it gives CASSVMTILDEQFF.

The chain links TRBV30 to TRBJ1-4; D gene ambiguous. V was shortened by 4 bases and J by 8 bases, with 14 bases between the two germline ends. CDR3 length equals 13 residues. Germline V gene lookup returns CDR1 GTSNPN and CDR2 SVGIG (reference sequence). The CDR3, as DNA: TGTGCCTGGACTAGGGAGGCTTGGGAAAAACTGTTTTTT. Translating it yields CAWTREAWEKLFF.

The J gene is TRBJ2-1, the V gene TRBV3-1 (or the pseudogene TRBV3-2); 9 nucleotides align to TRBD2. Germline CDR1 LGHDT, CDR2 YNNKEL (reference sequence). V lost 0 bases and J lost 1; bases outside the gene matches: 1. The CDR3 extends over 16 amino acids. Here the CDR3 reads CASSQDSGGSYNEQFF. Written as DNA, the CDR3 is TGTGCCAGCAGCCAAGATAGCGGGGGATCCTACAATGAGCAGTTCTTC.

The V and J genes are TRBV19 and TRBJ1-6, with D perhaps matching TRBD1 (6 bases). V was pared by 3 bases and J by 7 bases, with 16 bases between. This CDR3 region has 16 residues. Per the germline V gene, CDR1 is LNHDA and CDR2 is SQIVND (reference sequence). CDR3: CASSIGRQGPNSPLHF. The CDR3 DNA is TGTGCCAGTAGTATTGGGCGGCAGGGGCCGAATTCACCCCTCCACTTT.

The genes are TRBV19 and TRBJ1-1; weak D call: TRBD1 (6 bases). CDR1 and CDR2 (germline): LNHDA, SQIVND (reference sequence). This CDR3 region has 14 residues. Trimming took 6 bases from V and 4 from J, leaving 15 bases between them. CDR3 in DNA: TGTGCCAGTAGCCAACAGGGCCTTAGCACTGAAGCTTTCTTT. Translating gives CASSQQGLSTEAFF.

The J gene is TRBJ1-2, the V gene TRBV13; the match to TRBD1 covers 8 bases. Germline CDR1 and CDR2: PRHDT and FYEKMQ (reference sequence). CDR3 length equals 16 residues. With 1 base clipped from V and 2 bases from J, the junction kept 6 bases outside the gene matches. In DNA form, the CDR3 reads TGTGCCAGCAGCTTAGCCCAGGACAGGGCGAACTATGGCTACACCTTC. The encoded protein is CASSLAQDRANYGYTF.

This chain uses TRBV27 with TRBJ2-3; weak D call: TRBD2 (6 bases). CDR1 MNHEY and CDR2 SMNVEV come from the germline V gene (reference sequence). V dropped 5 bases and J dropped 2 bases, with 14 bases sitting between them. This CDR3 has 15 amino acids. The CDR3 region has the DNA TGTGCCAGCAGTCCCACGGCGGACTACACAGATACGCAGTATTTT. Translation: CASSPTADYTDTQYF.

The rearrangement joins TRBV5-1 to TRBJ1-1; no clear D gene. The germline V and J ends were trimmed by 5 bases and 1 base, with 6 bases remaining between them. The CDR3 consists of 12 residues. Germline assignment: CDR1 SGHRS and CDR2 YFSETQ. The CDR3 loop is CASREGNTEAFF. CDR3 coding DNA: TGCGCCAGCAGGGAGGGGAACACTGAAGCTTTCTTT.

This chain connects TRBV7-9 to TRBJ1-1; D is possibly TRBD1 (6 bases). Germline CDR1 SEHNR, CDR2 FQNEAQ (reference sequence). The CDR3 spans 13 residues. Trimming took 5 bases from V and 4 from J, leaving 11 bases between them. CDR3 coding DNA: TGTGCCAGCAGCCCACAACAGGGCACTGAAGCTTTCTTT. Residues: CASSPQQGTEAFF.

The chain joins TRBV5-1 to TRBJ2-3; 8 nucleotides agree with TRBD2. CDR1 is SGHRS, CDR2 YFSETQ, per germline. This CDR3 is 17 amino acids long. V gave up 1 base and J gave up 3 bases; unmatched junction bases: 10. Written as DNA, the CDR3 is TGCGCCAGCAGCTTGCTTGCCGGGACTAGTATTACAGATACGCAGTATTTT. Its protein is CASSLLAGTSITDTQYF.

This clone was seen a handful of times. V is TRBV5-1 and J is TRBJ2-2; D unclear. Deletions cut 4 bases from V and 2 bases from J, with 9 bases between. CDR1 and CDR2 from the germline V gene are SGHRS and YFSETQ. The CDR3 has 14 residues. The CDR3 reads CASSLLGNTGELFF. As DNA, the CDR3 is TGCGCCAGCAGCCTACTCGGTAACACCGGGGAGCTGTTTTTT.

V gene TRBV7-2 combines with J gene TRBJ2-2; 10 nucleotides agree with TRBD1. Losses at the gene ends were 5 bases for V and 3 bases for J; bases not matched to a gene: 3. The CDR3 has 15 residues. Germline assignment: CDR1 SGHTA and CDR2 FQGNSA. The CDR3 is CASSLGQGDTGELFF. The CDR3 DNA reads TGTGCCAGCAGCCTCGGACAGGGGGACACCGGGGAGCTGTTTTTT.

The chain has TRBV7-2 and TRBJ2-7, with 13 positions matching TRBD2. The CDR3 contains 16 residues. V lost 1 base to trimming and J lost 6 bases; unmatched junction nucleotides: 6. CDR1 and CDR2 (germline): SGHTA, FQGNSA. The CDR3 is CASSLEGTSGIREQYF. Here the CDR3 DNA reads TGTGCCAGCAGCTTAGAAGGGACTAGCGGGATACGCGAGCAGTACTTC.

This clone has just one count. The chain recombines TRBV4-3 with TRBJ1-3; D is perhaps TRBD1 (6 bases). The CDR3 is made up of 18 amino acids. From germline, CDR1 is LGHNA and CDR2 YSLEER. Trimming removed 0 bases at V and 0 bases at J, with 15 bases between. This chain's CDR3 is CASSQEVDRWSSGNTIYF. Here the CDR3 DNA reads TGCGCCAGCAGCCAAGAGGTCGACAGGTGGAGCTCTGGAAACACCATATATTTT.

The chain employs TRBV20-1 and TRBJ1-5; weak D call: TRBD1 (6 bases). Germline V gene data show CDR1 as DFQATT and CDR2 as SNEGSKA (reference sequence). Between the trimmed V and J ends, which lost 3 bases and 5 bases, there was a span of 14 bases. The CDR3 is 14 residues long. The CDR3: CSASYREWDQPQHF. As DNA, the CDR3 is TGCAGTGCTAGTTACAGGGAGTGGGATCAGCCCCAGCATTTT.

The chain recombines TRBV11-3 with TRBJ2-5; D might be TRBD2 (7 bases). The CDR3 runs to 15 residues. V lost 2 bases to trimming and J lost 4 bases, with 14 bases between them. Germline CDR1 is SGHNT and CDR2 is YENEEA. This CDR3 reads CASSLSAGEGETQYF. The CDR3 bases are TGTGCCAGCAGCTTATCCGCAGGGGAGGGAGAGACCCAGTACTTC.

The rearrangement links TRBV5-5 to TRBJ2-3, with TRBD1 as a possible D gene (5 bases). Deletions cut 0 bases from V and 5 bases from J, with 13 bases between. Germline V gene lookup returns CDR1 SGHKS and CDR2 YYEKEE (reference sequence). The CDR3 is 15 amino acids. The CDR3 here is CASSLGQFYVDTQYF. The CDR3 DNA sequence: TGTGCCAGCAGCTTGGGACAGTTTTACGTAGATACGCAGTATTTT.